What follows describes a single T cell receptor beta chain. Its cognate antigen has yet to be identified. Per-base quality was not reported, and no clone a single base away is much larger than it. Using the deep immunoSEQ assay, multiplex PCR amplified TCR CDR3 regions from genomic DNA. Genomic DNA extracted from each cell subset was distributed evenly over all wells of several immunoSEQ 96-well plates, and each plate served as one replicate. For sorted subsets, about 220 ng of genomic DNA, equivalent to about 30,000 T cell genomes, went into each replicate PCR. Purified libraries were measured with a Qubit 3.0 fluorometer, size-checked on a Bioanalyzer 2100, and measured again with the KAPA Library Quantification kit. Each immunoSEQ 96-well plate was sequenced on its own single-read 150-cycle Illumina NextSeq 550 flow cell. As for how the authors treated the data: The immunoSEQ output contained only junctional sequences without quality scores, so filtering could not match that applied to full-length reads. To assign V/J genes and CDR3, sequences were annotated against IMGT germline references using PyIR, a Python wrapper for IgBLAST v1.9. Reads were removed for weak V/J assignments (E-value above 1e-6), missing CDR3, stop codons, out-of-frame junctions, or ambiguous translated residues. V3J clonotypes were defined as sequences sharing the same inferred V gene, J gene, and CDR3 amino acid sequence. Percentage overlap between repertoires was calculated by dividing the number of shared unique clonotypes by the size of the smaller repertoire. RTK rarefaction, the Chao1 estimator, and Recon v2.1 estimates of unobserved clonotypes were used to assess repertoire richness. Generation probabilities for all TCRbeta clonotypes obtained by the gDNA method from several donors were computed using OLGA. TCRdb provides this immuneACCESS table in a form limited to in-frame rearrangements. Some clones are lacking; in checked studies, under half of them reflect an unresolved V gene, and why the rest are absent is not known. V and J calls and clone size are given by that table; D and trimming were obtained from the DNA. Counted in this sample were around 720,000 clones; about 80% of them appeared once. The ten largest clones add up to under 2% of the sample.

This sample was taken from a study of shared clonotypes between healthy human individuals (dated by TCRdb to between 2020 and 2021). As for the study more broadly: A few men and a couple of women, aged 18 to 49 years, made up the cohort. For each donor, CD4 naive and CD4 memory were each run on three plates, CD8 naive on two plates, and CD8 memory on one plate. Per donor, leukapheresis produced somewhere between about 0.94 and 9 billion PBMCs. Blood TCR repertoires of roughly five healthy adults were deeply sequenced to estimate repertoire size and the extent of clonotype sharing between individuals. Different laboratories and diverse techniques were used to prepare libraries and sequence TCR repertoires, to increase sequencing depth and limit assay-specific biases.

Summary of the overall study and its limitations: Estimated clonotype richness was generally larger for naive than for memory subsets. The small number of donors limited the genetic and exposure-history diversity represented. Across a few donors, 5% to 6% of naive CD4, around 3.5% of naive CD8, 2% to 2.5% of memory CD4, and about 0.4% of memory CD8 clonotypes were shared. Rarefaction of sorted-subset datasets indicated incomplete sequencing despite the large sequencing depth. Based on pairwise subsampling, the degree of clonotype sharing among donors was expected to be affected by sequencing depth. Clonotypes shared by all four sorted-subset donors showed higher generation probabilities than non-shared clonotypes. Only blood was sampled, and tissue TCR repertoires likely differ from those in blood.

Donors were healthy HIV-negative adults with no recently reported acute infections or vaccinations. Every donor was a Caucasian adult living in Nashville, Tennessee, USA. CD4+ T cells were enriched by magnetic negative selection; naive cells were then positively selected on CD45RA, and the negative fraction formed the memory subset. Blood was collected by leukapheresis, and PBMCs were isolated by Ficoll-Histopaque density gradient centrifugation and then cryopreserved in liquid nitrogen vapor phase. Purity and quantity of every magnetically sorted T cell population were checked by analytical flow cytometry. From each sorted fraction, genomic DNA was isolated and quantified by UV absorbance on a Nanodrop 2000c. This receptor was obtained from a woman in her thirties in good health. The specimen sequenced was memory CD4+ T cells sorted from blood. The cell subset or site label here, explained by the study, means: CD45RA-negative fraction.

The CDR3 protein is CASSLVLAGGQYEQYF. The nucleotide sequence reads as follows: TGTGCCAGCAGCTTAGTCCTGGCGGGAGGACAATACGAGCAGTACTTC. This receptor chain uses TRBV11-2 and TRBJ2-7; 8 central nucleotides agree with TRBD2. From its cysteine to its phenylalanine, the CDR3 spans 16 amino acids. Here the CDR3 DNA is all that survives: 48 bases in frame from base 1. The CDR1 and CDR2 encoded by the germline V gene are SGHAT and FQNNGV. Trimming takes 1 base off V and 4 bases off J; junction bases not matched to a gene: 9.